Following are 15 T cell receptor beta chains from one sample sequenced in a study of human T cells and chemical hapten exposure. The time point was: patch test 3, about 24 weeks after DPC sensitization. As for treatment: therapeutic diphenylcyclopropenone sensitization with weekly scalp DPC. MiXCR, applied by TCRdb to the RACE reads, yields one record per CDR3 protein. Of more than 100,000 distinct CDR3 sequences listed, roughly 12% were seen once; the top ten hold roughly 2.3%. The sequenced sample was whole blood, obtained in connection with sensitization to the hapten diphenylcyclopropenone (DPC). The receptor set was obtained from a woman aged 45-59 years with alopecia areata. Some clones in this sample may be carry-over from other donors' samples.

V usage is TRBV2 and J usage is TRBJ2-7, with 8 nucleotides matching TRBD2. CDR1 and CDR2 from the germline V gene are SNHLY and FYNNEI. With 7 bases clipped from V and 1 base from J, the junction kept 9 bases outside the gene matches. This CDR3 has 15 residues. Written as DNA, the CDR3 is TGTGCCAGCAACGGGCCGGGGGGGCCATCCTACGAGCAGTACTTC. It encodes CASNGPGGPSYEQYF.

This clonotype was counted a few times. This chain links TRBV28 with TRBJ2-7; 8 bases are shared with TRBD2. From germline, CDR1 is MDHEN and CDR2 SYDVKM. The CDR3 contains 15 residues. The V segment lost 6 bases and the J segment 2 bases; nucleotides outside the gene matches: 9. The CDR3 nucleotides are TGTGCCAGCAGGTTCGGGGGTAGCGGGGCCTACGAGCAGTACTTC. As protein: CASRFGGSGAYEQYF. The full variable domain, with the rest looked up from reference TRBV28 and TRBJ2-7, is DVKVTQSSRYLVKRTGEKVFLECVQDMDHENMFWYRQDPGLGLRLIYFSYDVKMKEKGDIPEGYSVSREKKERFSLILESASTNQTSMYLCASRFGGSGAYEQYFGPGTRLTVT.

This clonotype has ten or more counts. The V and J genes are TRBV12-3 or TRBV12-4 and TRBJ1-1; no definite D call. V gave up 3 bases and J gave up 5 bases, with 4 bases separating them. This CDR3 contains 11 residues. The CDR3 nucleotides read TGTGCCAGCAGTTTCCTGACTGAAGCTTTCTTT. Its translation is CASSFLTEAFF.

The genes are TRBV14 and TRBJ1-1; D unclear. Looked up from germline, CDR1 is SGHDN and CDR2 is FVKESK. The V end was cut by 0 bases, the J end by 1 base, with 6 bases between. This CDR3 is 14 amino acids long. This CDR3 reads CASSQETTNTEAFF. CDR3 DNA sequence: TGTGCCAGCAGCCAAGAAACCACGAACACTGAAGCTTTCTTT.

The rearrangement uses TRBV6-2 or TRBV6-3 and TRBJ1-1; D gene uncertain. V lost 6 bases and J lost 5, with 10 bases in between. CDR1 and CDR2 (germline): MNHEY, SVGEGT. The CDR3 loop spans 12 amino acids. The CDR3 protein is CASSQGETEAFF. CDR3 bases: TGTGCCAGCAGCCAAGGAGAAACTGAAGCTTTCTTT.

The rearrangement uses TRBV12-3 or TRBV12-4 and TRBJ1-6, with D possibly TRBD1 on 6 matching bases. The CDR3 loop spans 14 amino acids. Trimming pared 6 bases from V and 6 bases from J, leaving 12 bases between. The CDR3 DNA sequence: TGTGCCAGCAGCCTAGGGGGGATTAATTCACCCCTCCACTTT. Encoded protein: CASSLGGINSPLHF.

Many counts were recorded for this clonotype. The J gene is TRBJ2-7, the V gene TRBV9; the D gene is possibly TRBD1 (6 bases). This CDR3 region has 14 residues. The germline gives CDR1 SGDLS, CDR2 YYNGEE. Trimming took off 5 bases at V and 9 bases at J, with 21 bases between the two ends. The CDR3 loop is CASSLGAGDQGQYF. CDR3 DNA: TGTGCCAGCAGTCTGGGGGCAGGCGACCAGGGGCAGTACTTC.

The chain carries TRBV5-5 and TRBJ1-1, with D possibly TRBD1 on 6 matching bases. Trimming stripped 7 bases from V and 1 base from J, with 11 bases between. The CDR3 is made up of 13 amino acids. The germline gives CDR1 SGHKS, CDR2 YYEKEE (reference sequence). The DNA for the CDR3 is TGTGCCAGCGGGGGCCCGGCGAACACTGAAGCTTTCTTT. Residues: CASGGPANTEAFF. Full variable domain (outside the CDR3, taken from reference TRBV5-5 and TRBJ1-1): DAGVTQSPTHLIKTRGQQVTLRCSPISGHKSVSWYQQVLGQGPQFIFQYYEKEERGRGNFPDRFSARQFPNYSSELNVNALLLGDSALYLCASGGPANTEAFFGQGTRLTVV.

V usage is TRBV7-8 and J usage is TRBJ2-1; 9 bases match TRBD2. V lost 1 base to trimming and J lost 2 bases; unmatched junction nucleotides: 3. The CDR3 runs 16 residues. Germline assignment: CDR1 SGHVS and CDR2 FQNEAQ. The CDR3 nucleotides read TGTGCCAGCAGCTTAGTACTAGCGGGCCCCTACAATGAGCAGTTCTTC. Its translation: CASSLVLAGPYNEQFF.

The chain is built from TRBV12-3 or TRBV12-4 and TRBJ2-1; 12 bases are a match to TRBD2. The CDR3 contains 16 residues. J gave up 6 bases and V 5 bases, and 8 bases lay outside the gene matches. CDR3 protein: CASSPRLAGVSNEQFF. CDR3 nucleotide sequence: TGTGCCAGCAGTCCCCGACTAGCGGGAGTCTCCAATGAGCAGTTCTTC.

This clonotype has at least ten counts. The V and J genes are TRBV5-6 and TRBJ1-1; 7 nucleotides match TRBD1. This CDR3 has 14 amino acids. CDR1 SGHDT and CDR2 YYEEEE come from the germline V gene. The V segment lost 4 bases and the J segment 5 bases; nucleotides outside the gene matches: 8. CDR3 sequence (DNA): TGTGCCAGCAGCCTTACAGGGGCGGGAACTGAAGCTTTCTTT. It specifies CASSLTGAGTEAFF.

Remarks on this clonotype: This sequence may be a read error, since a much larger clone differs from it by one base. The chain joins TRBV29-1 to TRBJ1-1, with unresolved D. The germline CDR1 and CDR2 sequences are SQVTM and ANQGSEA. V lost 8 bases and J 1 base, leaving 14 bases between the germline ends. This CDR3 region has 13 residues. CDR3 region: CSMVGVGNTEAFF. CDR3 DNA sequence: TGCAGCATGGTGGGAGTCGGGAACACTGAAGCTTTCTTT.

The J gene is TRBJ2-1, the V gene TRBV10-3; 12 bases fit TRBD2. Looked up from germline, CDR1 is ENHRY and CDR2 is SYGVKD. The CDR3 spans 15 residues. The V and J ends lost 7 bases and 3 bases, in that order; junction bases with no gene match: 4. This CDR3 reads CAITPTSGGYNEQFF. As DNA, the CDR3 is TGTGCCATCACCCCGACTAGCGGGGGCTACAATGAGCAGTTCTTC.

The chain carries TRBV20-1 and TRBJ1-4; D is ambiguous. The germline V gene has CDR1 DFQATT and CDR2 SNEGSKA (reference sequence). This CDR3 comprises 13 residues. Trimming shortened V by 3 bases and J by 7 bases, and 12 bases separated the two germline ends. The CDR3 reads CSASGQRGEKLFF. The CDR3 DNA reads TGCAGTGCTAGTGGCCAGCGGGGTGAAAAACTGTTTTTT.

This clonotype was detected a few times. The CDR3: CASSLYTREKLFF. CDR3 nucleotide sequence: TGCGCCAGCAGCCTATATACCAGGGAAAAACTGTTTTTT. The chain couples TRBV5-1 to TRBJ1-4; no clear D. The germline V and J ends were trimmed by 4 bases and 8 bases, with 12 bases remaining between them. This CDR3 contains 13 residues. The germline gives CDR1 SGHRS, CDR2 YFSETQ.